This TCR beta chain is from a study of control samples from healthy donors and cancer patients. Germline values: CDR1 LGHNA, CDR2 YSLEER. V was cut by 1 base and J by 3 bases, with 9 bases left in between. The CDR3 runs 14 residues. Some clones are missing from TCRdb's copy, which holds only in-frame ones; the method was immunoSEQ multiplex PCR. The repertoire holds more than 30,000 clones, with roughly 94% as singletons. This TCR came from a man aged 60-69 years in good health. This chain links TRBV4-3 with TRBJ1-2; D is ambiguous. Sequencing was carried out using blood. CDR3 amino acids: CASSQVDVDYGYTF. CDR3 in DNA: TGCGCCAGCAGCCAAGTGGACGTCGACTATGGCTACACCTTC.